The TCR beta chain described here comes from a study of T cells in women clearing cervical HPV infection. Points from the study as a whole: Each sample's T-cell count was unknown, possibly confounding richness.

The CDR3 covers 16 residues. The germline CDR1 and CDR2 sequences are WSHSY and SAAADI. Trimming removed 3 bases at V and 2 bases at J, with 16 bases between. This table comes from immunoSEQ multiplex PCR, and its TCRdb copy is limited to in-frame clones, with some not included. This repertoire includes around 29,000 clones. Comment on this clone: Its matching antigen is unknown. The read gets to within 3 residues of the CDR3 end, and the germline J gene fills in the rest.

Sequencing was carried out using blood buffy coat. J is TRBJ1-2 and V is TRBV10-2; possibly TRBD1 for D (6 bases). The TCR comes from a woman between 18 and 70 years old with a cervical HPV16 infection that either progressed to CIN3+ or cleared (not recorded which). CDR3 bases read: TGCGCCAGCAGTGACTTGCAGGGGTCATCCAACTATGGC. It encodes CASSDLQGSSNYG. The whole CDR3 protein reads CASSDLQGSSNYGYTF.